A single sample gave rise to the 27 T cell receptor beta chains below, sequenced in a study of PD-1 blockade in classical Hodgkin lymphoma (dated by TCRdb to the early 2020s). The library was generated by the immunoSEQ multiplex PCR assay. TCRdb took over this immuneACCESS table, retaining in-frame rearrangements with V and J assigned. Such tables are incomplete; in checked studies, under half of the missing clones stem from an unresolved V gene, and the remainder is unexplained. In all, the sample holds about 42,000 clones, and approximately 71% of those were seen once. The ten largest account for 3% to 3.5% of the sample. What the time point label conveys for this sample: cycle 1 day 1 (C1D1), immediately before nivolumab initiation. Relapse after autologous stem cell transplantation had occurred in all trial patients, and cohorts A, B and C were distinguished by prior brentuximab vedotin exposure.

Here the sequenced sample was peripheral blood mononuclear cells (PBMCs), taken at baseline. The receptors shown here come from a human donor with classical Hodgkin lymphoma.

This clone has only one observation. At one boundary the junction diverges from the germline segment, which might be a read error. This chain's CDR3 is CASSSGTGNYNKQFF. CDR3 DNA: TGTGCCAGCAGTTCCGGGACAGGCAACTACAATAAGCAGTTCTTC. The V call is TRBV27, the J call TRBJ2-1, with 8 nucleotides matching TRBD1. Germline loops: CDR1 MNHEY, CDR2 SMNVEV (reference sequence). The CDR3 runs 15 residues.

The gene calls are TRBV6-5 and TRBJ2-7; D is undetermined. The CDR3 extends over 12 amino acids. Germline V CDR1 and CDR2: MNHEY, SVGAGI. Between the trimmed V and J ends, which lost 2 bases and 4 bases, there was a span of 6 bases. This CDR3 is CASSYDRYEQYF. DNA for the CDR3: TGTGCCAGCAGTTACGATAGATACGAGCAGTACTTC.

This chain links TRBV20-1 with TRBJ1-1; D remains ambiguous. Trimming shortened V by 6 bases and J by 8 bases, and 13 bases separated the two germline ends. This CDR3 is 11 amino acids long. Germline assignment: CDR1 DFQATT and CDR2 SNEGSKA (reference sequence). The CDR3 bases are TGCAGTGCCGGCGAGGGATCGGAAGCTTTCTTT. Its translation is CSAGEGSEAFF.

The CDR3 spells CASSVVRRYTF. The CDR3 DNA is TGTGCCAGCAGCGTCGTAAGGAGGTACACCTTC. This chain joins TRBV9 and TRBJ1-2, with D hard to call. The CDR3 length is 11 residues. The V gene's germline CDR1 is SGDLS and CDR2 YYNGEE. Trimming removed 2 bases at V and 11 bases at J, with 10 bases between.

This clone was counted only a few times. The chain employs TRBV5-5 and TRBJ1-5, with 7 bases identical to TRBD1. From germline, CDR1 is SGHKS and CDR2 YYEKEE (reference sequence). CDR3 length: 17 amino acids. The V gene end was trimmed by 4 bases and the J gene end by 0 bases; junction bases not matched to a gene: 10. DNA of the CDR3: TGTGCCAGCAGCCCTACAGGGGCCTCTTATAGCAATCAGCCCCAGCATTTT. Amino acid sequence: CASSPTGASYSNQPQHF.

This clone was seen only a few times. The chain links TRBV5-4 to TRBJ1-2; D possibly corresponds to TRBD1 (5 bases). The CDR3 is 15 amino acids. Germline V gene data show CDR1 as SGHNT and CDR2 as YYREEE (reference sequence). Trimming took 0 bases from V and 1 from J, leaving 10 bases between them. CDR3 bases: TGTGCCAGCAGCTTGGTTGACAGTCTTAACTATGGCTACACCTTC. The encoded protein is CASSLVDSLNYGYTF.

The CDR3 is CASSFGLGSNEKLFF. CDR3 nucleotide sequence: TGTGCCAGCAGTTTCGGGTTAGGATCTAATGAAAAACTGTTTTTT. V and J are TRBV6-6 and TRBJ1-4; D is uncertain. Trimming removed 4 bases at V and 3 bases at J, with 12 bases between. This CDR3 has 15 residues. In germline, CDR1 is MNHNY, CDR2 SVGAGI (reference sequence).

V is TRBV7-2 and J is TRBJ1-4; 8 positions agree with TRBD1. CDR1 and CDR2 (germline): SGHTA, FQGNSA. This CDR3 region has 15 residues. The V segment lost 4 bases and the J segment 4 bases; nucleotides outside the gene matches: 5. CDR3 DNA sequence: TGTGCCAGCAGCTCCCGACAGGGGCGTAATGAAAAACTGTTTTTT. Translating it yields CASSSRQGRNEKLFF. Looking up the rest from reference TRBV7-2 and TRBJ1-4 gives the full variable domain: GAGVSQSPSNKVTEKGKDVELRCDPISGHTALYWYRQSLGQGLEFLIYFQGNSAPDKSGLPSDRFSAERTGGSVSTLTIQRTQQEDSAVYLCASSSRQGRNEKLFFGSGTQLSVL.

The table lists this clone with a count of one. The rearrangement uses TRBV12-2 and TRBJ1-2. TRBV12-2 is designated a pseudogene. CDR3 size: 19 residues. The CDR3 bases are TGTGCAAGTCGCTTAGGAGGGACGCAGGGAGCGTATAGTAACTATGGCTACACCTTC. The encoded protein is CASRLGGTQGAYSNYGYTF.

The chain's CDR3 is CASSIYRGSTYEQYF. Written as DNA, the CDR3 is TGTGCCAGTAGTATATATAGGGGTTCTACCTACGAGCAGTACTTC. The chain recombines TRBV19 with TRBJ2-7, with D perhaps matching TRBD1 (5 bases). V was clipped by 2 bases and J by 2 bases, with 13 bases between them. The length of the CDR3 is 15 residues. Germline CDR1 is LNHDA and CDR2 is SQIVND (reference sequence).

V is TRBV19 and J is TRBJ2-2, with 7 bases identical to TRBD1. V lost 3 bases to trimming and J lost 0 bases; unmatched junction nucleotides: 4. This CDR3 comprises 16 residues. CDR1 and CDR2 from the germline V gene are LNHDA and SQIVND (reference sequence). The CDR3 nucleotides are TGTGCCAGTAGTATGGTAGGGACAGCGAACACCGGGGAGCTGTTTTTT. It codes for CASSMVGTANTGELFF.

This clone was seen only a few times. The V gene is TRBV11-3, the J gene TRBJ2-2; D call uncertain. The CDR3 covers 14 residues. In germline, CDR1 is SGHNT, CDR2 YENEEA. Trimming took 3 bases from V and 0 from J, leaving 5 bases between them. The CDR3 reads CASSLSSNTGELFF. In nucleotides, the CDR3 is TGTGCCAGCAGCTTGTCCTCGAACACCGGGGAGCTGTTTTTT.

The J gene is TRBJ2-2, the V gene TRBV4-3; D unclear. Germline V CDR1 and CDR2: LGHNA, YSLEER. The V and J ends lost 0 bases and 2 bases respectively, with 7 bases between them. The CDR3 loop spans 15 amino acids. DNA of the CDR3: TGCGCCAGCAGCCAAGATTTAGGCAACACCGGGGAGCTGTTTTTT. This translates into CASSQDLGNTGELFF.

The chain has TRBV9 and TRBJ2-5; D is tentatively TRBD1 or TRBD2 (6 bases each). The CDR3 sequence is 14 residues long. V gave up 3 bases and J gave up 4 bases, with 13 bases separating them. Germline-derived CDR1 and CDR2 are SGDLS and YYNGEE. This CDR3 reads CASSARGVGETQYF. The CDR3 DNA sequence: TGTGCCAGCAGCGCAAGGGGGGTAGGAGAGACCCAGTACTTC.

The chain is built from TRBV6-5 and TRBJ1-2; a possible D gene is TRBD1 (6 bases). CDR1 MNHEY and CDR2 SVGAGI come from the germline V gene. The CDR3 contains 15 residues. V was shortened by 0 bases and J by 8 bases, with 16 bases between the two germline ends. CDR3 sequence: CASSYSERGPMGYTF. CDR3 bases: TGTGCCAGCAGTTACTCAGAACGGGGGCCTATGGGCTACACCTTC.

There are a few counts of this clone. This sequence joins TRBV7-9 and TRBJ1-2, with unresolved D. CDR1 SEHNR and CDR2 FQNEAQ come from the germline V gene (reference sequence). V was trimmed by 7 bases and J by 10 bases, leaving 16 bases between them. CDR3 length: 12 residues. The CDR3 nucleotides are TGTGCCAGCACCCCCGGGAGGCCAGACTACACCTTC. Translation: CASTPGRPDYTF.

The J gene is TRBJ2-7, the V gene TRBV7-3; no clear D gene. Trimming removed 6 bases from V and 3 bases from J, with 18 bases in between. Germline lookup yields CDR1 SGHTA and CDR2 FQGTGA. The CDR3 is 15 amino acids. CDR3 DNA: TGTGCCAGCAGTCCGTGGGGTGGGGAAGTCTACGAGCAGTACTTC. Encoded protein: CASSPWGGEVYEQYF.

The chain recombines TRBV19 with TRBJ2-7; 13 nucleotides line up with TRBD2. This CDR3 is built from 14 residues. The germline gives CDR1 LNHDA, CDR2 SQIVND (reference sequence). V shed 7 bases and J 3 bases; nucleotides not matched to a gene: 3. The CDR3 sequence is CASMRTSGSYEQYF. The CDR3 DNA reads TGTGCCAGTATGAGGACTAGCGGGAGCTACGAGCAGTACTTC.

The chain links TRBV5-6 to TRBJ1-3; TRBD1 might be the D (5 bases). Germline V gives CDR1 SGHDT, CDR2 YYEEEE. Trimming left V 2 bases short and J 1 base short, with 16 bases between. This CDR3 contains 17 residues. CDR3 DNA: TGTGCCAGCAGCTTCCCCGATAGGGGCAGGTCTGGAAACACCATATATTTT. It specifies CASSFPDRGRSGNTIYF.

The chain uses TRBV27 and TRBJ1-1; 8 positions match TRBD1. Germline V gives CDR1 MNHEY, CDR2 SMNVEV (reference sequence). This CDR3 region has 14 residues. With 4 bases clipped from V and 4 bases from J, the junction kept 5 bases outside the gene matches. This chain's CDR3 is CASSSITGGTEAFF. The CDR3 DNA is TGTGCCAGCAGTTCTATTACAGGGGGCACTGAAGCTTTCTTT.

The J gene is TRBJ1-2, the V gene TRBV29-1; D ambiguous. The CDR3 covers 10 residues. Germline CDR1 reads SQVTM; CDR2 reads ANQGSEA. Deletions cut 1 base from V and 8 bases from J, with 5 bases between. The chain's CDR3 is CSVEGTGYTF. For the CDR3, the DNA is TGCAGCGTTGAAGGTACCGGCTACACCTTC.

This clone has just one count. The chain is built from TRBV18 and TRBJ1-4; D is possibly TRBD1 (6 bases). From germline, CDR1 is KGHSH and CDR2 LQKENI. Trimming stripped 3 bases from V and 1 base from J, with 12 bases between. The CDR3 totals 16 residues. DNA for the CDR3: TGTGCCAGCTCACCGGTGTGGGGGCGAACTAATGAAAAACTGTTTTTT. This codes for CASSPVWGRTNEKLFF.

The sample holds a few counts of this clone. The rearrangement uses TRBV7-9 and TRBJ2-1; 7 nucleotides match TRBD2. This CDR3 is built from 13 residues. Germline CDR1 is SEHNR and CDR2 is FQNEAQ (reference sequence). V was pared by 4 bases and J by 6 bases, with 3 bases of the junction left unmatched. The CDR3 sequence is CASSSGLPNEQFF. For the CDR3, the DNA is TGTGCCAGCAGCTCGGGACTACCCAATGAGCAGTTCTTC.

CDR3 DNA: TGTGCCAGCAGTTCCCTTGGATCCACTGAAGCTTTCTTT. Amino acids: CASSSLGSTEAFF. V is TRBV27 and J is TRBJ1-1, with D unclear. Between the trimmed V and J ends, which lost 4 bases and 4 bases, there was a span of 10 bases. The CDR3 has 13 residues. Germline V lookup: CDR1 MNHEY, CDR2 SMNVEV (reference sequence).

In nucleotides, the CDR3 is TGTGCCAGCAACCCGTACGATCGAGGCGAGCAGTACTTC. This translates into CASNPYDRGEQYF. The V call is TRBV27, the J call TRBJ2-7; D remains ambiguous. This CDR3 contains 13 residues. V lost 7 bases, J lost 6 bases, and 16 bases lay in between. Germline V lookup: CDR1 MNHEY, CDR2 SMNVEV (reference sequence).

In its sample, this clone was seen a few times. This chain connects TRBV5-5 to TRBJ2-7; D is possibly TRBD1 (5 bases). Trimming took 3 bases from V and 6 from J, leaving 13 bases between them. Germline CDR1 is SGHKS and CDR2 is YYEKEE (reference sequence). This CDR3 spans 13 amino acids. CDR3 sequence reads: CASSWSQGVEQYF. DNA of the CDR3: TGTGCCAGCAGCTGGAGCCAGGGTGTCGAGCAGTACTTC.

This chain's CDR3 is CASSSFLRSGPIQETQYF. The CDR3 nucleotides are TGTGCCAGCAGCTCCTTTTTACGGTCGGGACCCATCCAAGAGACCCAGTACTTC. V gene TRBV7-8 combines with J gene TRBJ2-5, with D possibly called TRBD1 or TRBD2 (5 bases each). The germline gives CDR1 SGHVS, CDR2 FQNEAQ. Trimming stripped 4 bases from V and 1 base from J, with 22 bases between. This CDR3 region has 18 residues.